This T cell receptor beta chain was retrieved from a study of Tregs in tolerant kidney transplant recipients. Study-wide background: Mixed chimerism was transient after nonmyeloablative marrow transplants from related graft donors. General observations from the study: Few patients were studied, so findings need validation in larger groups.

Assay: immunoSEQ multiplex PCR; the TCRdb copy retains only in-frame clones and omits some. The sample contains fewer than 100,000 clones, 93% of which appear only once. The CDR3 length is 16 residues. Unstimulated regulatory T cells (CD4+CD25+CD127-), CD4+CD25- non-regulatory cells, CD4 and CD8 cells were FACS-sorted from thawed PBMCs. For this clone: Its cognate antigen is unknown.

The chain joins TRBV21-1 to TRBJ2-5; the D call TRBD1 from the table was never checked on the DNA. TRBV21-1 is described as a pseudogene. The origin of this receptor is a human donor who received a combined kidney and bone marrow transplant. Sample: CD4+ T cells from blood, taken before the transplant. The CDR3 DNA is TGTGCCAGCAGCAAACTGGACCGGACAGCCCAAGAGACCCAGTACTTC. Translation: CASSKLDRTAQETQYF.